The source of this T cell receptor (beta chain) is a study of control samples from healthy donors and cancer patients. The protocol was immunoSEQ multiplex PCR, while the TCRdb copy is restricted to in-frame clones and leaves out a portion. The repertoire holds just under 60,000 clones, with more than 85% as singletons. The ends were cut back, 4 bases at V and 1 base at J, with 7 bases in the middle. The CDR3 runs 13 residues. Germline V gene data show CDR1 as LNHDA and CDR2 as SQIVND (reference sequence). The clonotype was recovered from a man aged 40-55 years with colorectal cancer. V and J are TRBV19 and TRBJ2-5; D is ambiguous. The sequenced material came from PBMCs. The CDR3 region is CASSRAAQETQYF. CDR3 DNA: TGTGCCAGTAGTAGGGCAGCCCAAGAGACCCAGTACTTC. Full variable domain (rest looked up from reference TRBV19 and TRBJ2-5): DGGITQSPKYLFRKEGQNVTLSCEQNLNHDAMYWYRQDPGQGLRLIYYSQIVNDFQKGDIAEGYSVSREKKESFPLTVTSAQKNPTAFYLCASSRAAQETQYFGPGTRLLVL.